This T cell receptor (beta chain) comes out of a study of blood T cell repertoires in COVID-19 (dated by TCRdb to 2020 to 2022). A note on the overall study: Collaborator samples came from the United States, Italy and Spain and covered acute and convalescent phases of COVID-19. The repertoires were released in a freely available public database meant as a resource for research on the immune response to SARS-CoV-2. Where HLA class I and class II types were available, the types were taken from metadata supplied by the sample provider, not from assay-based typing. The sample metadata nearly always contained a de-identified subject ID, COVID-19 status, age in years and sex. The material from the prospective study consisted of cDNA or gDNA derived from T cells, B-cell-depleted T cells, or PBMCs. Subjects who had been exposed to COVID-19, were actively infected with it, or had recovered from it provided the deeply sampled blood TCRbeta repertoires that made up the dataset. Samples were obtained from the ongoing ImmuneRACE study (first 160 participants) and from 1,254 subjects provided by 6 global collaborators. What the authors observed across the whole study: The amount of clinical and demographic metadata varied by source and participant and was provided uncurated.

Participants in the prospective study were aged about 18 to 90 years, lived in about two dozen United States geographic areas, and enrolled through a virtual design. To assign participants to cohorts, the prospective study relied on clinical history that participants themselves reported in a screening survey and a study questionnaire. ImmuneRACE Cohort 3 recovered participants were defined by two consecutive negative NP/OP PCR tests, healthcare professional clearance, or symptom resolution. Mobile phlebotomists in the prospective study collected whole blood, serum and a nasopharyngeal or oropharyngeal swab from every participant. Over a roughly 2-month period, participants in the prospective study had the option of providing additional blood draws and questionnaires. Prospective study blood samples were shipped either frozen or at room temperature before DNA extraction. TCRbeta CDR3 regions were amplified from genomic DNA by means of the immunoSEQ Assay, a bias-controlled multiplex PCR. The original pipeline was this. Nucleated cell counts per sample were estimated from amplification of reference gene primers within the assay. To quantify the absolute abundance of each unique TCRbeta CDR3 rearrangement, sequence reads were collapsed and filtered. For each sample, productive Simpson clonality was calculated as the square root of Simpson's diversity index over productive rearrangements. TCRdb carries this immuneACCESS record with in-frame sequences only. Its versions omit some clonotypes, under half of them owing to an unresolved V gene in the studies checked, with the rest unexplained. The V and J calls and clone size are taken from that table; D and trimming were inferred from the DNA. Across this sample there are about 300,000 clones, with about nine tenths seen only once. The ten largest clones take up roughly 10% of the sample.

As regards this clone: Its target antigen remains unknown. Base qualities are not provided; no much larger clone lies one nucleotide away.

The sequence was collected from a woman between 18 and 30 years old who had recovered from COVID-19. The sample taken for sequencing was PBMCs or T cells enriched from blood (not recorded which).

Here is the DNA: TGTGCCAGCAGCTTAGCCGGTAGGGGTATTTGGTATGTAGCTTTCTTT. It codes for CASSLAGRGIWYVAFF. The rearrangement joined TRBV7-6 to TRBJ1-1; the D gene is perhaps TRBD1, from 5 matching bases. The CDR3, from cysteine to phenylalanine, totals 16 residues. Only the CDR3 DNA stays, 48 bases, in frame from base 1. CDR1 and CDR2 are read off the germline V gene as SGHVS and FNYEAQ. V lost 0 bases and J lost 10 bases; the stretch between them is 21 bases long.